This T cell receptor beta chain originates from a study of response to subunit inactivated influenza vaccine. The study's findings and limits: The authors put forward the suggestion that each seasonal influenza vaccination may bring in only a limited number of new T cells.

MiXCR was run by TCRdb on the RT-PCR reads, yielding one entry per CDR3 protein. The repertoire consists of 450,000 to 550,000 distinct CDR3 sequences, with 25% occurring once and the leading ten covering 1.5% to 2%. The V gene end was trimmed by 4 bases and the J gene end by 4 bases; junction bases not matched to a gene: 5. Germline V CDR1 and CDR2: SGHRS, YFSETQ. CDR3 length: 14 residues. There are a few counts of this clonotype. Its antigen is not known. The sample in question was CD4+ T cells sorted from PBMCs, obtained about 5 days after vaccination. This TCR was recovered from a man aged 45-65 years who received an inactivated influenza vaccine. V gene TRBV5-1 combines with J gene TRBJ1-5; 7 bases fit TRBD1. CDR3 sequence (DNA): TGCGCCAGCAGCCAGACAGGGATGAATCAGCCCCAGCATTTT. Protein product: CASSQTGMNQPQHF.